This TCR beta chain was identified during a study of T cell responses to AZD1222 COVID-19 vaccine. Points on this clone: Its antigen is currently unknown.

General study results and limits: Nearly half of spike-specific TCRs reportedly target variant regions that are unmutated in the B.1.351 and B.1.1.7 variants. The study identified only five or six AZD1222 recipients as seropositive at baseline.

Using immunoSEQ multiplex PCR, the repertoire was profiled, and TCRdb retains in-frame clones only, with some absent. This table has 100,000 or so clones, around 87% appearing once. Trimming removed 4 bases at V and 5 bases at J, with 17 bases between. This CDR3 spans 15 amino acids. The V gene's germline CDR1 is SGHTA and CDR2 FQGNSA. The gene calls are TRBV7-2 and TRBJ2-5, with D perhaps TRBD1 (5 bases). The receptor's source is an adult in good health. Material: peripheral blood, obtained on day 0 of MenACWY control vaccination. CDR3 nucleotides: TGTGCCAGCAGCTCTTGGGGCGGCTTGGGGGAGACCCAGTACTTC. As protein: CASSSWGGLGETQYF.